One sample yielded the 27 T cell receptor beta chains listed below, sequenced in a study of cytomegalovirus exposure and HLA in healthy donors. TCRdb keeps only in-frame clones here, not all; method: immunoSEQ multiplex PCR. This sample has about 250,000 clones, with about 90% found just once. Sequencing used PBMCs. Source of these receptors: a young man in good health and CMV-seropositive.

The J gene is TRBJ1-2, the V gene TRBV6-4; no definite D call. V lost 4 bases, J lost 8 bases, and 17 bases lay in between. CDR1 is MRHNA and CDR2 is SNTAGT in the germline V gene. The CDR3 contains 14 residues. Here the CDR3 DNA reads TGTGCCAGCAGTGCCGTGGCCGGTGCGCAAGGCTACACCTTC. It specifies CASSAVAGAQGYTF.

This chain uses TRBV9 with TRBJ1-1; 8 nucleotides agree with TRBD1. The CDR3 is made up of 15 amino acids. Germline loops: CDR1 SGDLS, CDR2 YYNGEE. The trim removed 3 bases at V and 4 bases at J, leaving 8 bases unmatched. The CDR3 sequence is CASSETGQARTEAFF. The CDR3 nucleotides read TGTGCCAGCAGCGAAACGGGACAGGCGCGCACTGAAGCTTTCTTT. Drawing the rest from reference TRBV9 and TRBJ1-1, the complete variable domain is DSGVTQTPKHLITATGQRVTLRCSPRSGDLSVYWYQQSLDQGLQFLIQYYNGEERAKGNILERFSAQQFPDLHSELNLSSLELGDSALYFCASSETGQARTEAFFGQGTRLTVV.

This chain joins TRBV9 and TRBJ2-5; 11 bases agree with TRBD2. CDR3 length: 16 residues. The germline gives CDR1 SGDLS, CDR2 YYNGEE. With V trimmed by 0 bases and J by 2 bases, 3 bases remained unmatched. As DNA, the CDR3 is TGTGCCAGCAGCGTAGCTCCTAGCGGGAGGCAAGAGACCCAGTACTTC. Translating it yields CASSVAPSGRQETQYF. The full variable domain, completed using reference TRBV9 and TRBJ2-5, is DSGVTQTPKHLITATGQRVTLRCSPRSGDLSVYWYQQSLDQGLQFLIQYYNGEERAKGNILERFSAQQFPDLHSELNLSSLELGDSALYFCASSVAPSGRQETQYFGPGTRLLVL.

This clone was counted a few times. J is TRBJ1-4 and V is TRBV7-9, with a weak D call TRBD1 (6 bases). This CDR3 contains 15 residues. Germline CDR1 is SEHNR and CDR2 is FQNEAQ (reference sequence). The germline V and J ends were trimmed by 1 base and 7 bases, with 13 bases remaining between them. In nucleotides, the CDR3 is TGTGCCAGCAGCTTAGTGCCAGGGGTGGGTGAAAAACTGTTTTTT. The encoded protein is CASSLVPGVGEKLFF.

The chain combines TRBV25-1 with TRBJ2-3; D ambiguous. CDR3 length equals 15 residues. The V gene lost 2 bases and the J gene lost 3 bases, with 12 bases spanning the gap. Germline V CDR1 and CDR2: MGHDK, SYGVNS. The CDR3 sequence: CASSEGVLGTDTQYF. DNA for the CDR3: TGTGCCAGCAGTGAAGGTGTTCTTGGAACAGATACGCAGTATTTT. The variable domain in full, completed from reference TRBV25-1 and TRBJ2-3, reads EADIYQTPRYLVIGTGKKITLECSQTMGHDKMYWYQQDPGMELHLIHYSYGVNSTEKGDLSSESTVSRIRTEHFPLTLESARPSHTSQYLCASSEGVLGTDTQYFGPGTRLTVL.

V is TRBV6-1 and J is TRBJ1-5; 8 positions match TRBD1. Germline CDR1 and CDR2: MNHNS and SASEGT. This CDR3 has 15 amino acids. Trimming took 4 bases from V and 3 from J; bases not matched to a gene: 5. CDR3 bases: TGTGCCAGCAGTGGCCGGACAGGGACCAATCAGCCCCAGCATTTT. It encodes CASSGRTGTNQPQHF.

The CDR3 DNA sequence: TGTGCCAGCTGGGGTACTAGCGAATACAATGAGCAGTTCTTC. It yields the protein CASWGTSEYNEQFF. The chain combines TRBV6-5 with TRBJ2-1, with 7 bases lining up with TRBD2. The CDR3 consists of 14 residues. The germline gives CDR1 MNHEY, CDR2 SVGAGI. The V and J ends lost 8 bases and 4 bases, in that order; junction bases with no gene match: 8.

The rearrangement links TRBV5-4 to TRBJ2-1; 12 nucleotides align to TRBD2. Germline V gene lookup returns CDR1 SGHNT and CDR2 YYREEE (reference sequence). The CDR3 totals 15 residues. The ends lost 0 bases at V and 6 bases at J; junction bases unmatched: 1. The CDR3 loop is CASSLELAGGNEQFF. The CDR3 bases are TGTGCCAGCAGCTTGGAACTAGCGGGAGGCAATGAGCAGTTCTTC.

The chain joins TRBV7-2 to TRBJ2-7; 11 bases agree with TRBD1. The CDR3 has 14 amino acids. The V gene's germline CDR1 is SGHTA and CDR2 FQGNSA. V gave up 5 bases and J gave up 4 bases; unmatched junction bases: 4. The CDR3 region is CASSEGQGAYEQYF. The CDR3 DNA is TGTGCCAGCAGCGAAGGACAGGGGGCGTACGAGCAGTACTTC.

This chain connects TRBV20-1 to TRBJ2-1; D gene uncertain. The V gene's germline CDR1 is DFQATT and CDR2 SNEGSKA (reference sequence). This CDR3 has 11 residues. Trimming stripped 3 bases from V and 7 bases from J, with 7 bases between. This CDR3 reads CSASRPNEQFF. DNA of the CDR3: TGCAGTGCTAGTAGGCCAAATGAGCAGTTCTTC.

This chain's CDR3 is CASSLRVDNEQFF. CDR3 coding DNA: TGTGCCAGCAGCTTAAGGGTTGACAATGAGCAGTTCTTC. The genes are TRBV5-4 and TRBJ2-1; D remains ambiguous. V lost 2 bases to trimming and J lost 5 bases, with 8 bases between them. The CDR3 has 13 amino acids. In germline, CDR1 is SGHNT, CDR2 YYREEE (reference sequence).

The chain joins TRBV4-3 to TRBJ1-2, with D possibly being TRBD1 (5 bases). The CDR3 length is 14 residues. CDR1 LGHNA and CDR2 YSLEER come from the germline V gene. V shed 1 base and J shed 8 bases, with 14 bases lying between them. The CDR3 bases are TGCGCCAGCAGCCAAGTTTCAGGGTCTATCGGCTACACCTTC. Translated: CASSQVSGSIGYTF.

This clone has only a few counts. The chain links TRBV27 to TRBJ2-7, with D unresolved. The V gene's germline CDR1 is MNHEY and CDR2 SMNVEV (reference sequence). This CDR3 has 14 amino acids. The V end was cut by 6 bases, the J end by 2 bases, with 14 bases between. The CDR3 protein is CASSNILSPYEQYF. For the CDR3, the DNA is TGTGCCAGCAGCAATATCCTAAGTCCCTACGAGCAGTACTTC.

This clone appeared a single time. This sequence joins TRBV9 and TRBJ1-2; possible D gene TRBD1, 6 bases. V shed 2 bases and J shed 4 bases, with 12 bases lying between them. The CDR3 runs 14 residues. The germline V gene encodes CDR1 SGDLS and CDR2 YYNGEE. The CDR3 DNA is TGTGCCAGCAGCGTCTTGGACAGTCCCTATGGCTACACCTTC. It codes for CASSVLDSPYGYTF.

This clone is a singleton in its sample. This rearrangement joins TRBV2 to TRBJ1-1; 7 bases fit TRBD1. V dropped 5 bases and J dropped 5; count of bases not matched to a gene: 8. This CDR3 contains 14 residues. Germline CDR1 is SNHLY and CDR2 is FYNNEI. CDR3 protein: CASSQTGFTTEAFF. CDR3 nucleotides: TGTGCCAGCAGTCAGACAGGGTTTACTACTGAAGCTTTCTTT.

The V call is TRBV7-3, the J call TRBJ2-7; no clear D gene. Germline V gene data show CDR1 as SGHTA and CDR2 as FQGTGA. V lost 6 bases to trimming and J lost 5 bases, with 14 bases between them. The CDR3 extends over 13 amino acids. The chain's CDR3 is CASSSHGVHEQYF. The CDR3 DNA is TGTGCCAGCAGTTCTCATGGGGTGCACGAGCAGTACTTC.

The CDR3 spells CASSTTSGGTMKEQFF. For the CDR3, the DNA is TGTGCCAGCAGTACGACTAGCGGGGGGACTATGAAGGAGCAGTTCTTC. V and J are TRBV6-6 and TRBJ2-1; 13 bases align to TRBD2. V shed 5 bases and J 10 bases; nucleotides not matched to a gene: 11. The CDR3 is made up of 16 amino acids. The germline V gene encodes CDR1 MNHNY and CDR2 SVGAGI (reference sequence).

The CDR3 DNA follows: TGTGCCAGCTCATCACAGGAGAGGAACACTGAAGCTTTCTTT. It yields the protein CASSSQERNTEAFF. The chain carries TRBV18 and TRBJ1-1; maybe TRBD1 (5 bases). CDR3 length equals 14 residues. In germline, CDR1 is KGHSH, CDR2 LQKENI. Between the trimmed V and J ends, which lost 5 bases and 1 base, there was a span of 11 bases.

V gene TRBV5-1 combines with J gene TRBJ2-5, with unresolved D. The CDR3 loop spans 15 amino acids. V was pared by 0 bases and J by 3 bases, with 12 bases between. Germline V gene lookup returns CDR1 SGHRS and CDR2 YFSETQ. The CDR3 sequence is CASSLGGVYEETQYF. CDR3 nucleotide sequence: TGCGCCAGCAGCTTGGGCGGCGTATACGAAGAGACCCAGTACTTC.

The chain combines TRBV28 with TRBJ2-2; possible D gene TRBD1, 5 bases. Between the trimmed V and J ends, which lost 5 bases and 7 bases, there was a span of 11 bases. The CDR3 has 13 residues. Germline V gene sequence: CDR1 MDHEN, CDR2 SYDVKM. The CDR3: CASSRRVIGELFF. CDR3 nucleotides: TGTGCCAGCAGTCGCAGGGTAATCGGGGAGCTGTTTTTT.

This clone was seen more than once but under ten times. V gene TRBV2 combines with J gene TRBJ1-2, with 7 nucleotides matching TRBD1. Germline trimming cut 7 bases from V and 5 bases from J; bases unmatched to any gene: 7. The CDR3 is 13 residues long. The germline V gene encodes CDR1 SNHLY and CDR2 FYNNEI. The DNA of the CDR3 is TGTGCCAGCACGGAGGGGGCAGGGTATGGCTACACCTTC. It translates to CASTEGAGYGYTF.

V usage is TRBV11-2 and J usage is TRBJ2-7, with 9 bases that match TRBD1. The CDR3 consists of 14 residues. From germline, CDR1 is SGHAT and CDR2 FQNNGV. V was pared by 4 bases and J by 3 bases, with 4 bases of the junction left unmatched. The CDR3 nucleotides are TGTGCCAGCAGCTCGAGGGACAGGGACTACGAGCAGTACTTC. Translated, it gives CASSSRDRDYEQYF.

The gene calls are TRBV27 and TRBJ1-1; D gene ambiguous. Germline-derived CDR1 and CDR2 are MNHEY and SMNVEV (reference sequence). The CDR3 runs 13 residues. The germline V and J ends were trimmed by 4 bases and 2 bases, with 8 bases remaining between them. CDR3 DNA: TGTGCCAGCAGTTCCCACCGAAACACTGAAGCTTTCTTT. It specifies CASSSHRNTEAFF.

The CDR3 region is CASSLVELETQYF. In DNA form, the CDR3 reads TGTGCCAGCAGTTTGGTGGAGTTGGAGACCCAGTACTTC. The V call is TRBV28, the J call TRBJ2-5; D remains ambiguous. This CDR3 region has 13 residues. The germline V gene has CDR1 MDHEN and CDR2 SYDVKM. The V and J ends lost 3 bases and 5 bases respectively, with 10 bases between them.

The CDR3 sequence is CASRLRTGNYGYTF. The CDR3 bases are TGTGCCAGCAGACTTAGGACAGGCAACTATGGCTACACCTTC. The rearrangement joins TRBV5-6 to TRBJ1-2; TRBD1 matches at 7 bases. J gave up 2 bases and V 5 bases, and 6 bases lay outside the gene matches. Germline CDR1 is SGHDT and CDR2 is YYEEEE. This CDR3 contains 14 residues.

V gene TRBV11-2 combines with J gene TRBJ2-1, with 7 bases that match TRBD1. The CDR3 covers 13 residues. V lost 5 bases and J lost 9; bases outside the gene matches: 7. CDR1 SGHAT and CDR2 FQNNGV come from the germline V gene. The CDR3: CASSPTGVSEQFF. The DNA for the CDR3 is TGTGCCAGCAGCCCCACAGGGGTAAGTGAGCAGTTCTTC.

The chain joins TRBV15 to TRBJ2-2; 8 bases line up with TRBD1. CDR1 LNHNV and CDR2 YYDKDF come from the germline V gene (reference sequence). This CDR3 region has 16 residues. Trimming cost V 5 bases and J 5 bases; bases outside gene matches: 10. CDR3 sequence: CATSSRSRGRTGELFF. In DNA, the CDR3 is TGTGCCACCAGCTCTCGAAGCAGGGGGCGAACCGGGGAGCTGTTTTTT.